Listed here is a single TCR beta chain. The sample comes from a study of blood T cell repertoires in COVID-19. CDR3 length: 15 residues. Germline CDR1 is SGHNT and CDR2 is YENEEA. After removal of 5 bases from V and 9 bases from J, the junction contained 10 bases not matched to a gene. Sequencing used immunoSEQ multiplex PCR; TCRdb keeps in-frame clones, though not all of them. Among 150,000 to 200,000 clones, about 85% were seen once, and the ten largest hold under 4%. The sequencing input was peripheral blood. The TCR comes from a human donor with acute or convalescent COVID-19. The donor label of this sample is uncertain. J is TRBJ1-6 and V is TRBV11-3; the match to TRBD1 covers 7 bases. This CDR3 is CASSLEAAGGSPLHF. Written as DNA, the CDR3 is TGTGCCAGCAGCCTCGAGGCAGCAGGGGGTTCACCCCTCCACTTT.